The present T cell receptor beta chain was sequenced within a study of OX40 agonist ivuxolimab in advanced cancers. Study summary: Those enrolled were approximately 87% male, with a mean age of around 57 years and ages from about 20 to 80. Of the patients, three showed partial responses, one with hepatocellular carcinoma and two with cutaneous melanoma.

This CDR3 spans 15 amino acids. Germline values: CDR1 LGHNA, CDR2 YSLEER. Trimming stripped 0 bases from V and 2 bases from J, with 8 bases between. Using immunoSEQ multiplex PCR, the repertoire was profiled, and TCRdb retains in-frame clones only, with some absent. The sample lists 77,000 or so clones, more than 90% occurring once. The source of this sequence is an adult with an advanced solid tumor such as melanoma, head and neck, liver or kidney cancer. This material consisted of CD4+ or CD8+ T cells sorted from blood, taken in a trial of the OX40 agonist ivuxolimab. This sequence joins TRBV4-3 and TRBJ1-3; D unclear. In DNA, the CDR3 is TGCGCCAGCAGCCAAGAGATCCGGGCTGGAAACACCATATATTTT. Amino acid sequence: CASSQEIRAGNTIYF.